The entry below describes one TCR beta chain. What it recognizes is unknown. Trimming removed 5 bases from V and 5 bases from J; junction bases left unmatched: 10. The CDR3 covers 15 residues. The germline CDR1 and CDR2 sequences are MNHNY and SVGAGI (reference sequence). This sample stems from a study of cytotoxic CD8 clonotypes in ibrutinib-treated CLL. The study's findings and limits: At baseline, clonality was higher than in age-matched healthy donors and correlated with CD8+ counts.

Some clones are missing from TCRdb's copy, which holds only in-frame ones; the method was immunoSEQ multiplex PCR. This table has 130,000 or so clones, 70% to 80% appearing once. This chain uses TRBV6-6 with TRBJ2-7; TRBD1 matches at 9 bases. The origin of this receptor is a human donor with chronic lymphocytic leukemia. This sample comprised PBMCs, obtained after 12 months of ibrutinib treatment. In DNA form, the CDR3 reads TGTGCCAGCAGTCTGACCTGGGACAGGGTGGACGAGCAGTACTTC. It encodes CASSLTWDRVDEQYF.